This T cell receptor beta chain was identified in a study of human T cells and chemical hapten exposure. Study information: Patients were given diphenylcyclopropenone on the scalp weekly across the approximately 25-week study. Largely, small differences in pooled library volume made per-sample TCR yields vary. Broader study findings: The formation of large CDR3 similarity clusters by expanded TCRs significantly exceeded that of controls.

Note on this clonotype: Its antigen is not known.

Time point: patch test 3, about 24 weeks after DPC sensitization. Noted treatment: therapeutic diphenylcyclopropenone sensitization with weekly scalp DPC. Alopecia patients deemed DPC-suitable, aged 18 to 70, excluding pregnancy. The germline V and J ends were trimmed by 5 bases and 2 bases, with 15 bases remaining between them. CDR1 and CDR2 (germline): ENHRY, SYGVKD. This CDR3 is built from 15 residues. TCRdb itself ran the RACE reads through MiXCR, one entry per CDR3 protein. The table shows 70,000 or so distinct CDR3 sequences, with approximately 12% occurring only once. The source material was whole blood, sampled in connection with sensitization to the hapten diphenylcyclopropenone (DPC). The V call is TRBV10-3, the J call TRBJ2-5, with no clear D. The clonotype was recovered from a woman aged 50 to 60 with alopecia areata. Some clones in this sample may be carry-over from other donors' samples. The CDR3 loop reads CAISLGFLRQETQYF. The CDR3 region has the DNA TGTGCCATCAGTTTAGGTTTCTTGCGACAAGAGACCCAGTACTTC.